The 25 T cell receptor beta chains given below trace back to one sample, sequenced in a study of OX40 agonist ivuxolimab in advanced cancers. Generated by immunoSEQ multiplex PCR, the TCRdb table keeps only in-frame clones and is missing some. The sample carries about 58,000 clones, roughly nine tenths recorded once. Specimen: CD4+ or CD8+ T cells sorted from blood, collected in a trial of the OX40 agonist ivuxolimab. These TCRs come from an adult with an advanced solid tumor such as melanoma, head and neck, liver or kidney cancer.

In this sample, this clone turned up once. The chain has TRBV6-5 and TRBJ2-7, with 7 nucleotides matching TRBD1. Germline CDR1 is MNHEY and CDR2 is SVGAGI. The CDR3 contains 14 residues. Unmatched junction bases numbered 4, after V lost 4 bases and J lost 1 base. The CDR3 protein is CASSSNRGSYEQYF. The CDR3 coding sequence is TGTGCCAGCAGTTCGAACAGGGGATCCTACGAGCAGTACTTC.

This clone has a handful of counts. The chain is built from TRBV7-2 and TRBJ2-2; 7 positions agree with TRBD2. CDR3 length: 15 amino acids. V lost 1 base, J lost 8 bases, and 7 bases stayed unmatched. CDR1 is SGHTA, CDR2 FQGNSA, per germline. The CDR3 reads CASSLESGNIGELFF. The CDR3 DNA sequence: TGTGCCAGCAGCTTAGAAAGCGGGAATATAGGGGAGCTGTTTTTT.

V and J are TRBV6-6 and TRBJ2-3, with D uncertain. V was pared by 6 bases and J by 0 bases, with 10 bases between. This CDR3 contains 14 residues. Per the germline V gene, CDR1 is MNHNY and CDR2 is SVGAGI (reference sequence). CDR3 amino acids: CASSPVASTDTQYF. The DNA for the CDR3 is TGTGCCAGCAGCCCCGTGGCCAGCACAGATACGCAGTATTTT.

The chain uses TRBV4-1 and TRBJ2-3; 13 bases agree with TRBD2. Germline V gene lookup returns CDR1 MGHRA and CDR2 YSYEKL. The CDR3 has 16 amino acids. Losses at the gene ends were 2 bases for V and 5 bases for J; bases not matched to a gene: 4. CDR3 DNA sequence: TGCGCCAGCAGCCAACCAGGACTAGCGGGAGAAGATACGCAGTATTTT. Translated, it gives CASSQPGLAGEDTQYF.

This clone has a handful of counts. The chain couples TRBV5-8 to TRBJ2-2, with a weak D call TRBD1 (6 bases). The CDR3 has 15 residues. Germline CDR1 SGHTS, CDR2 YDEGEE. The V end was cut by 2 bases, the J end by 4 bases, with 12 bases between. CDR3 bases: TGTGCCAGCAGCTTCTACACAGGGTCCACCGGGGAGCTGTTTTTT. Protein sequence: CASSFYTGSTGELFF.

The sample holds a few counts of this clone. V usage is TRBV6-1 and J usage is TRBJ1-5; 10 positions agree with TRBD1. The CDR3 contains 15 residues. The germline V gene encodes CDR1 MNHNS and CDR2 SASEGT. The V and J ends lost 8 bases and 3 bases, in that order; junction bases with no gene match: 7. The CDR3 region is CASRMTGGLNQPQHF. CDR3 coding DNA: TGTGCCAGCCGAATGACAGGGGGCCTCAATCAGCCCCAGCATTTT.

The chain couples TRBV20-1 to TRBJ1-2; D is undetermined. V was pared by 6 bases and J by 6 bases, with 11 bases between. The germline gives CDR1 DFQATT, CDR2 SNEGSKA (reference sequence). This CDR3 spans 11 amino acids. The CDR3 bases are TGCAGTGCCTCCAGAGGGAATGGCTACACCTTC. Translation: CSASRGNGYTF.

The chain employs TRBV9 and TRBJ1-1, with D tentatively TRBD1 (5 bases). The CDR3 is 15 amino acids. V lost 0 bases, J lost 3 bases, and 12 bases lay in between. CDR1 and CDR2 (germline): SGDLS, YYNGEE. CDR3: CASSVDPSGDTEAFF. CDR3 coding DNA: TGTGCCAGCAGCGTAGACCCGTCGGGGGACACTGAAGCTTTCTTT.

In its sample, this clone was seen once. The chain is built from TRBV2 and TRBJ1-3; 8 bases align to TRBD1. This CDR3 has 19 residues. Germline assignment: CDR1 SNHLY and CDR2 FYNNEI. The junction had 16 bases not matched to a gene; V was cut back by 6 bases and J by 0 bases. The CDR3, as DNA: TGTGCCAGCAGGAGGGAGGACAGGGAGCCAGCACACTCTGGAAACACCATATATTTT. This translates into CASRREDREPAHSGNTIYF.

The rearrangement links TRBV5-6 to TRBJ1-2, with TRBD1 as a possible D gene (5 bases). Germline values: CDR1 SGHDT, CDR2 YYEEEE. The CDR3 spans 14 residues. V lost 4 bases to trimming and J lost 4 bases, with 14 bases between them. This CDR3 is CASSADSYFYGYTF. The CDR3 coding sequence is TGTGCCAGCAGCGCTGACAGTTACTTCTATGGCTACACCTTC. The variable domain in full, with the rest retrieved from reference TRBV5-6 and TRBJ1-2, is DAGVTQSPTHLIKTRGQQVTLRCSPKSGHDTVSWYQQALGQGPQFIFQYYEEEERQRGNFPDRFSGHQFPNYSSELNVNALLLGDSALYLCASSADSYFYGYTFGSGTRLTVV.

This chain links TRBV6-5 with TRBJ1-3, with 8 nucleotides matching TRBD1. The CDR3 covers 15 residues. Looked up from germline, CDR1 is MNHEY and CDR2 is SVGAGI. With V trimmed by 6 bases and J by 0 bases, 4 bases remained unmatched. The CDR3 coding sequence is TGTGCCAGCAGACGTGACAGGGGCTCTGGAAACACCATATATTTT. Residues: CASRRDRGSGNTIYF.

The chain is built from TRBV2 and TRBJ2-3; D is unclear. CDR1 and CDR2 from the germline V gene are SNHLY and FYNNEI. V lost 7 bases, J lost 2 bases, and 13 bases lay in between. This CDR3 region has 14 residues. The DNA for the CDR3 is TGTGCCAGCACTACGAACTGGGTCACAGATACGCAGTATTTT. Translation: CASTTNWVTDTQYF.

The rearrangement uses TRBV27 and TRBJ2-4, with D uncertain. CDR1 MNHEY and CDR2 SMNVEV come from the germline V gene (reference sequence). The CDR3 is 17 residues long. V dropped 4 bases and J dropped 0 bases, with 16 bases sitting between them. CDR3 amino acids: CASSSRAAGRAKNIQYF. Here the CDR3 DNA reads TGTGCCAGCAGTTCTCGGGCCGCCGGGCGAGCCAAAAACATTCAGTACTTC.

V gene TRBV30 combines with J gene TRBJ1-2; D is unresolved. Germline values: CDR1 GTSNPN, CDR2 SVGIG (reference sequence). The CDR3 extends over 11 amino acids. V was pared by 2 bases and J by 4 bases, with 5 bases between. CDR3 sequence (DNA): TGTGCCTGGAGTCACCTCTATGGCTACACCTTC. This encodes CAWSHLYGYTF.

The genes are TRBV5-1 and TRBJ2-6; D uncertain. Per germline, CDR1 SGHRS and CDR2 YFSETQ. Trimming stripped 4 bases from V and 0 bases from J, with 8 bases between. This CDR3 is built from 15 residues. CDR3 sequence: CASSPALSGANVLTF. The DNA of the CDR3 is TGCGCCAGCAGCCCGGCCCTCTCTGGGGCCAACGTCCTGACTTTC.

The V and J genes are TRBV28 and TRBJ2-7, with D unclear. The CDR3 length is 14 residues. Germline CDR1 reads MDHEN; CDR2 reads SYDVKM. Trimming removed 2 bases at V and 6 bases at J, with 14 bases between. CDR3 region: CASSLPWQASEQYF. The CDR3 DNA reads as TGTGCCAGCAGTTTACCGTGGCAGGCTAGCGAGCAGTACTTC.

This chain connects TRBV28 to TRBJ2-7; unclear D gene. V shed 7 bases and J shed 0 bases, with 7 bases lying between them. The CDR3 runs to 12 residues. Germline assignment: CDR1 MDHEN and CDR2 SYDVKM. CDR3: CASMGTSYEQYF. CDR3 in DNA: TGTGCCAGCATGGGCACCTCCTACGAGCAGTACTTC.

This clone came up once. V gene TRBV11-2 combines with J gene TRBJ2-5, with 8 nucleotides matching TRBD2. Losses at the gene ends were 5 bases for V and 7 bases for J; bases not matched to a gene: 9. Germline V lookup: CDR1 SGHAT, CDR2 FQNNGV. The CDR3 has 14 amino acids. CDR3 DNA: TGTGCCAGCAGCCGAGGAGCGGGGGCGGGGACCCAGTACTTC. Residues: CASSRGAGAGTQYF.

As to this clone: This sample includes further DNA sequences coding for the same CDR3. The CDR3 DNA sequence: TGTGCCAGCAGCAACACAGGGGGACTTAACTATGGCTACACCTTC. Translation: CASSNTGGLNYGYTF. The chain has TRBV9 and TRBJ1-2; 8 bases agree with TRBD1. The trim removed 4 bases at V and 1 base at J, leaving 6 bases unmatched. The CDR3 contains 15 residues. Germline V gene lookup returns CDR1 SGDLS and CDR2 YYNGEE.

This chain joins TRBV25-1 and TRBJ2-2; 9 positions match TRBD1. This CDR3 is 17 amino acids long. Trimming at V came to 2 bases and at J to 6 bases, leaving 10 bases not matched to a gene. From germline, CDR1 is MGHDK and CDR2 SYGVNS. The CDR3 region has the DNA TGTGCCAGCAGTGAAAAGGTGGGGACAGGGAGGCCCGGGGAGCTGTTTTTT. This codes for CASSEKVGTGRPGELFF.

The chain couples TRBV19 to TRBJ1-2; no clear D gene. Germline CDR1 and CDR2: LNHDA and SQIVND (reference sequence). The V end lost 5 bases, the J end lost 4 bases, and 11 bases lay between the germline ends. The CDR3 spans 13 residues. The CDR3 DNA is TGTGCCAGTAGTCAAGGGTTCGGCTATGGCTACACCTTC. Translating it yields CASSQGFGYGYTF.

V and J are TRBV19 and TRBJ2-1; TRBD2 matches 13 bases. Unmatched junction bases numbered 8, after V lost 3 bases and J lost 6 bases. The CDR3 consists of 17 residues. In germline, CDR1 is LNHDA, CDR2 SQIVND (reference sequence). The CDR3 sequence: CASSMALGLAGSNEQFF. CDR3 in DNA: TGTGCCAGTAGTATGGCTTTGGGACTAGCGGGGTCCAATGAGCAGTTCTTC.

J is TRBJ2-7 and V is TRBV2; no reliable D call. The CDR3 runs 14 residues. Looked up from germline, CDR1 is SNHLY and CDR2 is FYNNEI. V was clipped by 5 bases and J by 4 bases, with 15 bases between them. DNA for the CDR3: TGTGCCAGCAGTCGGCAGAACGGGCCTTACGAGCAGTACTTC. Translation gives CASSRQNGPYEQYF.

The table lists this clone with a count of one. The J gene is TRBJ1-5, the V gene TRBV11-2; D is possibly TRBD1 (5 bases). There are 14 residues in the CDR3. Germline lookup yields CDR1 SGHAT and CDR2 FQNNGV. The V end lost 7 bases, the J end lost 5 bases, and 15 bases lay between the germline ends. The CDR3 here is CASTLAGGDQPQHF. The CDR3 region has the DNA TGTGCCAGCACCCTAGCGGGGGGGGATCAGCCCCAGCATTTT.

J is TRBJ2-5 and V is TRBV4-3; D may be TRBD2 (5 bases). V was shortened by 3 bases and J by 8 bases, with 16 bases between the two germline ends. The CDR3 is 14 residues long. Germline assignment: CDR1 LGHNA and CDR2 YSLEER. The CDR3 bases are TGCGCCAGCAGCCAGGGCGGGCCTCAGCCCACCCAGTACTTC. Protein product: CASSQGGPQPTQYF.